Shown below are 18 T cell receptor beta chains from a single sample sequenced in a study of blood T cell repertoires in COVID-19. Sequencing used immunoSEQ multiplex PCR; TCRdb keeps in-frame clones, though not all of them. Of 120,000 to 150,000 clones listed, over 85% were seen once; the top ten hold about 1.5%. Sequencing was done on a sample of peripheral blood. The receptors originated from a human donor in a cohort sampled during active COVID-19.

The chain joins TRBV2 to TRBJ1-2, with D possibly TRBD1 on 6 matching bases. Trimming shortened V by 2 bases and J by 7 bases, and 14 bases separated the two germline ends. The CDR3 has 14 amino acids. The germline CDR1 and CDR2 sequences are SNHLY and FYNNEI. CDR3 region: CASSERQGTGGYTF. The DNA of the CDR3 is TGTGCCAGCAGTGAACGGCAGGGGACGGGTGGCTACACCTTC. The full variable domain, in which reference TRBV2 and TRBJ1-2 provide the parts outside the CDR3, is EPEVTQTPSHQVTQMGQEVILRCVPISNHLYFYWYRQILGQKVEFLVSFYNNEISEKSEIFDDQFSVERPDGSNFTLKIRSTKLEDSAMYFCASSERQGTGGYTFGSGTRLTVV.

CDR3 protein: CASSTGLALSDTQYF. In DNA, the CDR3 is TGCGCCAGCAGCACGGGACTAGCACTATCAGATACGCAGTATTTT. The rearrangement links TRBV4-3 to TRBJ2-3; 9 positions match TRBD2. With 5 bases clipped from V and 4 bases from J, the junction kept 7 bases outside the gene matches. There are 15 residues in the CDR3. CDR1 and CDR2 from the germline V gene are LGHNA and YSLEER.

The gene calls are TRBV7-2 and TRBJ1-3, with D unresolved. Trimming pared 1 base from V and 4 bases from J, leaving 14 bases between. The CDR3 consists of 16 residues. Germline values: CDR1 SGHTA, CDR2 FQGNSA. CDR3 bases: TGTGCCAGCAGCTTAGGCCCTGGAGTGTCCGGAAACACCATATATTTT. The encoded protein is CASSLGPGVSGNTIYF.

This clone was seen only once. The chain is built from TRBV6-2 or TRBV6-3 and TRBJ2-4; weak D call: TRBD2 (7 bases). The CDR3 loop spans 18 amino acids. The V and J ends lost 4 bases and 8 bases respectively, with 27 bases between them. Germline V CDR1 and CDR2: MNHEY, SVGEGT. The CDR3 spells CASSLGTRGGVNRDIQYF. In nucleotides, the CDR3 is TGTGCCAGCAGTTTAGGAACGAGAGGGGGGGTCAACCGGGACATTCAGTACTTC.

The rearrangement uses TRBV19 and TRBJ2-1; TRBD2 matches at 13 bases. Losses at the gene ends were 9 bases for V and 8 bases for J; bases not matched to a gene: 10. CDR3 length: 15 residues. Germline V gene data show CDR1 as LNHDA and CDR2 as SQIVND (reference sequence). The CDR3 loop is CASRGLAGATDEQFF. Here the CDR3 DNA reads TGTGCCAGCAGAGGACTAGCGGGGGCTACCGATGAGCAGTTCTTC.

The rearrangement links TRBV9 to TRBJ1-2; 11 bases line up with TRBD1. Trimming took 2 bases from V and 4 from J; bases not matched to a gene: 4. Germline assignment: CDR1 SGDLS and CDR2 YYNGEE. The length of the CDR3 is 15 residues. As DNA, the CDR3 is TGTGCCAGCAGCGTGGGGACAGGGGGAGTCTATGGCTACACCTTC. Its protein is CASSVGTGGVYGYTF.

With regard to this clone: Other nucleotide sequences from this sample produce the same CDR3. V is TRBV19 and J is TRBJ2-1, with 12 positions matching TRBD2. The trim removed 4 bases at V and 1 base at J, leaving 2 bases unmatched. Germline V CDR1 and CDR2: LNHDA, SQIVND (reference sequence). The length of the CDR3 is 16 residues. The CDR3 bases are TGTGCCAGTAGTACTCTAGCGGGGGGGTCCTACAATGAGCAGTTCTTC. This encodes CASSTLAGGSYNEQFF.

The CDR3 nucleotides read TGTGCCAGCAGCTTAGTAAGGGAGGGGGACGAGCAGTACTTC. Encoded protein: CASSLVREGDEQYF. The rearrangement joins TRBV7-8 to TRBJ2-7; D possibly corresponds to TRBD2 (7 bases). This CDR3 is 14 amino acids long. Trimming removed 1 base at V and 5 bases at J, with 12 bases between. Per the germline V gene, CDR1 is SGHVS and CDR2 is FQNEAQ.

About this clone: The identical CDR3 is also encoded by other nucleotide sequences in the sample. V usage is TRBV5-4 and J usage is TRBJ1-2, with D possibly being TRBD1 (6 bases). Germline V gives CDR1 SGHNT, CDR2 YYREEE (reference sequence). The CDR3 covers 14 residues. Trimming removed 0 bases from V and 2 bases from J, with 8 bases in between. CDR3 sequence reads: CASSLDRVNYGYTF. Here the CDR3 DNA reads TGTGCCAGCAGCTTGGACAGGGTCAACTATGGCTACACCTTC.

The V and J genes are TRBV19 and TRBJ1-2, with 10 bases lining up with TRBD1. Germline CDR1 and CDR2: LNHDA and SQIVND (reference sequence). The CDR3 covers 15 residues. Trimming took 5 bases from V and 3 from J; bases not matched to a gene: 6. The CDR3 region is CASSRSGTGDYGYTF. DNA of the CDR3: TGTGCCAGTAGTCGGTCCGGGACAGGGGACTATGGCTACACCTTC.

The CDR3 DNA reads TGTGCCAGCAGCTTGACGGGGACTGAAGCTTTCTTT. This sequence encodes CASSLTGTEAFF. V is TRBV5-8 and J is TRBJ1-1; D is unclear. V dropped 1 base and J dropped 5 bases, with 6 bases sitting between them. The CDR3 is 12 amino acids. Germline lookup yields CDR1 SGHTS and CDR2 YDEGEE.

As DNA, the CDR3 is TGTGCCAGCAGCGACCGGGACAGAATGAACACTGAAGCTTTCTTT. This encodes CASSDRDRMNTEAFF. The J gene is TRBJ1-1, the V gene TRBV7-2, with 7 bases fitting TRBD1. V shed 5 bases and J 0 bases; nucleotides not matched to a gene: 6. CDR1 and CDR2 (germline): SGHTA, FQGNSA. The CDR3 loop spans 15 amino acids.

The genes are TRBV12-3 or TRBV12-4 and TRBJ2-7, with D perhaps matching TRBD2 (5 bases). Trimming took off 1 base at V and 6 bases at J, with 10 bases between the two ends. This CDR3 contains 13 residues. CDR3 in DNA: TGTGCCAGCAGTTTAGGTTTGAGCGGCGAGCAGTACTTC. Translated, it gives CASSLGLSGEQYF.

V and J are TRBV6-5 and TRBJ2-7; D not certain. V gave up 3 bases and J gave up 3 bases, with 9 bases separating them. There are 13 residues in the CDR3. CDR1 and CDR2 (germline): MNHEY, SVGAGI. Here the CDR3 reads CASSYNRDYEQYF. CDR3 bases: TGTGCCAGCAGTTATAACAGAGACTACGAGCAGTACTTC.

This chain uses TRBV18 with TRBJ2-5, with D possibly TRBD2 on 5 matching bases. Germline V gives CDR1 KGHSH, CDR2 LQKENI. The ends were cut back, 6 bases at V and 2 bases at J, with 10 bases in the middle. The CDR3 totals 13 residues. CDR3 nucleotide sequence: TGTGCCAGCTCCCCGAGGGAGCAAGAGACCCAGTACTTC. This translates into CASSPREQETQYF.

CDR3: CASSLVAGAGELFF. CDR3 nucleotide sequence: TGCGCCAGCAGCTTGGTGGCGGGGGCCGGGGAGCTGTTTTTT. The chain carries TRBV5-1 and TRBJ2-2, with 7 positions matching TRBD2. Germline V lookup: CDR1 SGHRS, CDR2 YFSETQ. CDR3 length equals 14 residues. The junction had 2 bases not matched to a gene; V was cut back by 0 bases and J by 6 bases.

This clone was detected only once. The rearrangement joins TRBV4-1 to TRBJ1-1, with D possibly TRBD1 on 6 matching bases. The CDR3 runs 16 residues. Trimming took 2 bases from V and 3 from J, leaving 16 bases between them. Germline assignment: CDR1 MGHRA and CDR2 YSYEKL. The CDR3: CASSQFVGAMDTEAFF. CDR3 DNA: TGCGCCAGCAGCCAATTCGTGGGGGCCATGGACACTGAAGCTTTCTTT.

The chain links TRBV11-3 to TRBJ2-5; D possibly corresponds to TRBD1 (5 bases). Trimming stripped 4 bases from V and 2 bases from J, with 11 bases between. CDR3 size: 14 residues. Germline V CDR1 and CDR2: SGHNT, YENEEA. CDR3 DNA: TGTGCCAGCAGCTCTTCCCCAGGGCAAGAGACCCAGTACTTC. Protein: CASSSSPGQETQYF. Full variable domain (missing parts from reference TRBV11-3 and TRBJ2-5): EAGVVQSPRYKIIEKKQPVAFWCNPISGHNTLYWYLQNLGQGPELLIRYENEEAVDDSQLPKDRFSAERLKGVDSTLKIQPAELGDSAVYLCASSSSPGQETQYFGPGTRLLVL.